Presented here are 19 T cell receptor beta chains from one specimen sequenced in a study of Ad26.COV2.S vaccination and SARS-CoV-2 variants (dated by TCRdb to the early 2020s). The receptor library was made with the immunoSEQ multiplex PCR assay. TCRdb mirrors the immuneACCESS table, restricted to in-frame sequences. Some clones are absent from its copies; in checked studies, under half trace to an unresolved V gene, and the reason for the others is unknown. For this sample there are some 290,000 clones; about 82% appear just once. 1.9% of the sample belongs to the ten largest clones. What the treatment or condition label conveys for this sample: some 20 received Ad26.COV2.S at low or high dose, single or two shots; 5 received placebo; per-sample allocation not given. Repertoires of vaccine and placebo recipients were sequenced from samples collected on day 63 after the first injection. The sample in question was peripheral blood, obtained in a trial of Ad26.COV2.S vaccine versus placebo. The receptor set was obtained from a person aged 18 to 65 who received the Ad26.COV2.S COVID-19 vaccine or a placebo.

The chain carries TRBV30 and TRBJ2-7; unclear D gene. The V gene's germline CDR1 is GTSNPN and CDR2 SVGIG (reference sequence). V lost 2 bases and J lost 3, with 17 bases in between. There are 15 residues in the CDR3. In nucleotides, the CDR3 is TGTGCCTGGAGTTCTCTTCGGACGAAAGTCTACGAGCAGTACTTC. This translates into CAWSSLRTKVYEQYF.

J is TRBJ2-2 and V is TRBV5-6, with D unresolved. Germline CDR1 is SGHDT and CDR2 is YYEEEE. The V gene lost 0 bases and the J gene lost 1 base, with 7 bases spanning the gap. The CDR3 length is 15 residues. The CDR3 nucleotides are TGTGCCAGCAGCTTGGGGTCCTTGAACACCGGGGAGCTGTTTTTT. It is translated as CASSLGSLNTGELFF.

The chain recombines TRBV2 with TRBJ2-1; TRBD2 aligns across 8 bases. J gave up 2 bases and V 4 bases, and 4 bases lay outside the gene matches. Looked up from germline, CDR1 is SNHLY and CDR2 is FYNNEI. The CDR3 covers 15 residues. The CDR3 loop is CASSGDGGAYNEQFF. CDR3 coding DNA: TGTGCCAGCAGTGGCGACGGGGGGGCCTACAATGAGCAGTTCTTC.

This clone is a singleton in its sample. V is TRBV30 and J is TRBJ2-1; no definite D call. In germline, CDR1 is GTSNPN, CDR2 SVGIG (reference sequence). The CDR3 is 15 residues long. Trimming shortened V by 0 bases and J by 3 bases, and 12 bases separated the two germline ends. The CDR3 here is CAWSVLPAIYNEQFF. In nucleotides, the CDR3 is TGTGCCTGGAGTGTACTTCCTGCCATCTACAATGAGCAGTTCTTC.

J is TRBJ1-2 and V is TRBV6-5, with D possibly matching TRBD1 (6 bases). CDR1 is MNHEY, CDR2 SVGAGI, per germline. The length of the CDR3 is 14 residues. V shed 7 bases and J shed 2 bases, with 14 bases lying between them. The CDR3 DNA reads TGTGCCAGCATGTCAGGGGTCCTGAACTATGGCTACACCTTC. Its translation is CASMSGVLNYGYTF.

The CDR3 sequence: CASSLGTSGGLSTDTQYF. DNA for the CDR3: TGTGCCAGCAGCTTGGGGACTAGCGGGGGGCTTAGCACAGATACGCAGTATTTT. V gene TRBV5-4 combines with J gene TRBJ2-3, with TRBD2 matching over 14 bases. The germline gives CDR1 SGHNT, CDR2 YYREEE (reference sequence). Germline trimming cut 0 bases from V and 0 bases from J; bases unmatched to any gene: 3. This CDR3 region has 18 residues.

This chain joins TRBV29-1 and TRBJ1-3; D is unclear. There are 14 residues in the CDR3. Germline V gene lookup returns CDR1 SQVTM and CDR2 ANQGSEA. V lost 6 bases to trimming and J lost 2 bases, with 14 bases between them. The CDR3: CSVKKAVTGNTIYF. Here the CDR3 DNA reads TGCAGCGTCAAAAAGGCGGTAACTGGAAACACCATATATTTT.

There are a few counts of this clone. V and J are TRBV30 and TRBJ1-1; D ambiguous. This CDR3 comprises 16 residues. Germline CDR1 reads GTSNPN; CDR2 reads SVGIG (reference sequence). V lost 3 bases, J lost 1 base, and 18 bases lay in between. CDR3 bases: TGTGCCTGGAGCGCTTTTTTAGGGTGGAAGAACACTGAAGCTTTCTTT. Encoded protein: CAWSAFLGWKNTEAFF.

V gene TRBV13 combines with J gene TRBJ1-5; TRBD1 might be the D (6 bases). From germline, CDR1 is PRHDT and CDR2 FYEKMQ (reference sequence). The CDR3 loop spans 13 amino acids. V lost 8 bases and J 0 bases, leaving 8 bases between the germline ends. The CDR3 nucleotides read TGTGCCAGCTCCAGGGGTAGCAATCAGCCCCAGCATTTT. Translation: CASSRGSNQPQHF.

This chain joins TRBV7-8 and TRBJ2-2; unclear D gene. The CDR3 is 14 residues long. Between the trimmed V and J ends, which lost 7 bases and 4 bases, there was a span of 13 bases. The V gene's germline CDR1 is SGHVS and CDR2 FQNEAQ. In DNA, the CDR3 is TGTGCCAGCAAACGGACGGAAAGCACCGGGGAGCTGTTTTTT. Protein: CASKRTESTGELFF.

The J gene is TRBJ2-2, the V gene TRBV7-7; TRBD2 matches 7 bases. The germline CDR1 and CDR2 sequences are SSHAT and FNYEAQ (reference sequence). V trimming: 2 bases; J trimming: 4 bases; junction bases outside the gene matches: 4. CDR3 length: 15 amino acids. The CDR3 is CASSLQRGRTGELFF. The CDR3, as DNA: TGTGCCAGCAGCTTACAGCGGGGCCGCACCGGGGAGCTGTTTTTT. The complete variable domain, with remaining parts taken from reference TRBV7-7 and TRBJ2-2, reads GAGVSQSPRYKVTKRGQDVTLRCDPISSHATLYWYQQALGQGPEFLTYFNYEAQPDKSGLPSDRFSAERPEGSISTLTIQRTEQRDSAMYRCASSLQRGRTGELFFGEGSRLTVL.

CDR3 in DNA: TGTGCCAGCAGCCAAGATGGGGGGTTAGGAGGCTACACCTTC. Amino acid sequence: CASSQDGGLGGYTF. The chain recombines TRBV4-2 with TRBJ1-2; weak D call: TRBD1 (5 bases). The CDR3 consists of 14 residues. The V end was cut by 0 bases, the J end by 8 bases, with 13 bases between. Germline CDR1 LGHNA, CDR2 YNFKEQ.

This chain uses TRBV5-6 with TRBJ1-1; perhaps TRBD1 as D (6 bases). The germline V gene has CDR1 SGHDT and CDR2 YYEEEE. Trimming took off 5 bases at V and 6 bases at J, with 14 bases between the two ends. This CDR3 comprises 13 residues. CDR3 sequence (DNA): TGTGCCAGCAGGCAGGGGATCGGGGCTGAAGCTTTCTTT. It translates to CASRQGIGAEAFF. The entire variable domain, with the rest obtained from reference TRBV5-6 and TRBJ1-1, is as follows: DAGVTQSPTHLIKTRGQQVTLRCSPKSGHDTVSWYQQALGQGPQFIFQYYEEEERQRGNFPDRFSGHQFPNYSSELNVNALLLGDSALYLCASRQGIGAEAFFGQGTRLTVV.

The V and J genes are TRBV29-1 and TRBJ2-3; TRBD1 agrees at 12 bases. J lost 2 bases, V lost 5 bases, and 2 bases had no gene match. Germline assignment: CDR1 SQVTM and CDR2 ANQGSEA. The CDR3 is 14 amino acids. The CDR3: CSVWDRGLTDTQYF. The CDR3 coding sequence is TGCAGCGTTTGGGACAGGGGGCTCACAGATACGCAGTATTTT.

V is TRBV6-5 and J is TRBJ1-2; D is unresolved. Trimming pared 6 bases from V and 7 bases from J, leaving 12 bases between. Germline V lookup: CDR1 MNHEY, CDR2 SVGAGI. The CDR3 extends over 12 amino acids. The CDR3 spells CASSRPGGGYTF. CDR3 DNA sequence: TGTGCCAGCAGCCGCCCCGGTGGTGGCTACACCTTC.

To note about this clone: Other DNA sequences in this sample translate to the same CDR3. The chain joins TRBV27 to TRBJ2-7; D is ambiguous. Germline CDR1 MNHEY, CDR2 SMNVEV (reference sequence). V was shortened by 4 bases and J by 0 bases, with 1 base between the two germline ends. The length of the CDR3 is 11 residues. The CDR3 loop is CASSSSYEQYF. CDR3 bases: TGTGCCAGCAGTTCCTCCTACGAGCAGTACTTC.

In this sample, this clone turned up a few times. The chain couples TRBV20-1 to TRBJ1-2; tentatively, D is TRBD1 (6 bases). The CDR3 sequence is 12 residues long. Trimming pared 3 bases from V and 7 bases from J, leaving 12 bases between. Germline CDR1 and CDR2: DFQATT and SNEGSKA (reference sequence). The CDR3, as DNA: TGCAGTGCTAGTGGCACAGGGCTTGGCTACACCTTC. It is translated as CSASGTGLGYTF.

This sequence joins TRBV6-2 or TRBV6-3 and TRBJ1-1, with 12 bases aligning to TRBD1. The CDR3 sequence is 16 residues long. V trimming: 6 bases; J trimming: 5 bases; junction bases outside the gene matches: 10. Germline V gene data show CDR1 as MNHEY and CDR2 as SVGEGT. The CDR3 here is CASSLGTGGTRTEAFF. In DNA, the CDR3 is TGTGCCAGCAGCCTCGGGACAGGGGGCACGCGGACTGAAGCTTTCTTT.

V and J are TRBV18 and TRBJ1-2; D not resolved. Trimming took off 2 bases at V and 1 base at J, with 8 bases between the two ends. Germline-derived CDR1 and CDR2 are KGHSH and LQKENI. The CDR3 has 14 amino acids. Written as DNA, the CDR3 is TGTGCCAGCTCACCAGCAGACATTAACTATGGCTACACCTTC. Residues: CASSPADINYGYTF. The whole variable domain, filled in from reference TRBV18 and TRBJ1-2, reads NAGVMQNPRHLVRRRGQEARLRCSPMKGHSHVYWYRQLPEEGLKFMVYLQKENIIDESGMPKERFSAEFPKEGPSILRIQQVVRGDSAAYFCASSPADINYGYTFGSGTRLTVV.